The 25 T cell receptor beta chains presented below share a single source sample, sequenced in a study of T cells in Graves' hyperthyroidism and ophthalmopathy. It was RNA transcripts that yielded the amplified TCR beta CDR3 regions. HTBI primers were employed in a first-round RT-PCR of the TCR CDR3. TCRdb itself ran the multiplex PCR reads through MiXCR, one entry per CDR3 protein. The repertoire holds approximately 500,000 distinct CDR3 sequences, with just over 45% as singletons. Sequencing was done on a sample of peripheral blood or thyroid tissue (not recorded which). All receptors derive from a woman in her late teens or twenties with Graves' hyperthyroidism.

On this clonotype: One base away lies a much larger clone, so this may be a sequencing read error. The genes are TRBV5-1 and TRBJ1-1; the D gene is possibly TRBD1 (6 bases). Germline-derived CDR1 and CDR2 are SGHRS and YFSETQ. This CDR3 region has 16 residues. Trimming removed 5 bases from V and 0 bases from J, with 17 bases in between. CDR3: CASRGRTVLMNTEAFF. The DNA of the CDR3 is TGCGCCAGCAGGGGGCGGACAGTTCTCATGAACACTGAAGCTTTCTTT.

As concerns this clonotype: At one end the junction does not follow the germline gene, possibly because of a read error. This chain links TRBV7-9 with TRBJ1-3; D gene ambiguous. Germline V lookup: CDR1 SEHNR, CDR2 FQNEAQ (reference sequence). This CDR3 is 16 amino acids long. CDR3 sequence (DNA): TGTGCCAGCAGCCAATCCCCTTGGATCGAGAGAAACGCCATATATTTT. This gives the protein CASSQSPWIERNAIYF.

In its sample, this clonotype was seen many times. The rearrangement joins TRBV7-9 to TRBJ2-7; unclear D gene. This CDR3 is built from 12 residues. V was cut by 5 bases and J by 2 bases, with 7 bases left in between. Germline V gene data show CDR1 as SEHNR and CDR2 as FQNEAQ (reference sequence). The CDR3 sequence is CASSPRAYEQYF. The CDR3 bases are TGTGCCAGCAGCCCTCGGGCCTACGAGCAGTACTTC.

The V and J genes are TRBV7-6 and TRBJ2-7, with TRBD1 matching over 10 bases. Germline loops: CDR1 SGHVS, CDR2 FNYEAQ. CDR3 length: 14 residues. Losses at the gene ends were 5 bases for V and 5 bases for J; bases not matched to a gene: 6. The CDR3 bases are TGTGCCAGCAGCCCGGGACAGGGGCTCAACGAGCAGTACTTC. Protein sequence: CASSPGQGLNEQYF. The entire variable domain, with the rest obtained from reference TRBV7-6 and TRBJ2-7, is as follows: GAGVSQSPRYKVTKRGQDVALRCDPISGHVSLYWYRQALGQGPEFLTYFNYEAQQDKSGLPNDRFSAERPEGSISTLTIQRTEQRDSAMYRCASSPGQGLNEQYFGPGTRLTVT.

The table lists this clonotype with a few counts. The CDR3 loop reads CASSSTSAGADTQYF. CDR3 nucleotides: TGCGCCAGCAGCTCCACTAGCGCAGGAGCAGATACGCAGTATTTT. J is TRBJ1-5 and V is TRBV5-1, with 7 bases that match TRBD2. The J call may be wrong; the DNA end is better matched by TRBJ2-3. The CDR3 loop spans 15 amino acids. Per the germline V gene, CDR1 is SGHRS and CDR2 is YFSETQ.

Notes on this clonotype: One end of the junction does not line up with germline, which may come from a read error. The V call is TRBV6-5, the J call TRBJ2-5; 7 bases fit TRBD2. The CDR3 is made up of 13 amino acids. The V gene's germline CDR1 is MNHEY and CDR2 SVGAGI. This CDR3 is CASSYAGEETRYF. The CDR3, as DNA: TGTGCCAGCAGTTACGCGGGAGAAGAGACCCGGTACTTC.

In DNA, the CDR3 is TGTGCCAGCAGTTTATTTTCCAGGGGGGACCTCTATGGCTACACCTTC. This translates into CASSLFSRGDLYGYTF. J is TRBJ1-2 and V is TRBV27; 7 bases are a match to TRBD1. There are 16 residues in the CDR3. The V and J ends lost 1 base and 4 bases, in that order; junction bases with no gene match: 9. Germline V gives CDR1 MNHEY, CDR2 SMNVEV (reference sequence).

There are many counts of this clonotype. V gene TRBV4-1 combines with J gene TRBJ1-2; TRBD1 might be the D (5 bases). Germline lookup yields CDR1 MGHRA and CDR2 YSYEKL. This CDR3 has 14 residues. Trimming took off 6 bases at V and 2 bases at J, with 13 bases between the two ends. The CDR3 DNA is TGCGCCAGCAGGCCACCAGGGCTCAACTATGGCTACACCTTC. It translates to CASRPPGLNYGYTF.

V and J are TRBV7-2 and TRBJ1-3; 8 bases fit TRBD1. Germline loops: CDR1 SGHTA, CDR2 FQGNSA. The CDR3 spans 19 residues. V lost 5 bases, J lost 0 bases, and 15 bases stayed unmatched. In DNA, the CDR3 is TGTGCCAGCAGCCAAGTGAACACGGGGACAGGCCTCTCTGGAAACACCATATATTTT. Residues: CASSQVNTGTGLSGNTIYF.

The gene calls are TRBV15 and TRBJ2-7, with D hard to call. The CDR3 is 14 amino acids. Per the germline V gene, CDR1 is LNHNV and CDR2 is YYDKDF (reference sequence). V dropped 1 base and J dropped 2 bases, with 9 bases sitting between them. The CDR3 sequence: CATSRGNPTYEQYF. The CDR3 coding sequence is TGTGCCACCAGCAGAGGCAACCCAACCTACGAGCAGTACTTC.

This clonotype was seen at least ten times. The V call is TRBV10-3, the J call TRBJ1-5; D gene uncertain. CDR1 and CDR2 (germline): ENHRY, SYGVKD. V was shortened by 6 bases and J by 4 bases, with 10 bases between the two germline ends. The CDR3 contains 13 residues. Here the CDR3 reads CAIRDRENQPQHF. The CDR3 DNA reads TGTGCCATCAGGGACCGGGAAAATCAGCCCCAGCATTTT.

Ten or more counts support this clonotype. The genes are TRBV9 and TRBJ2-7; 10 nucleotides agree with TRBD2. After removal of 2 bases from V and 1 base from J, the junction contained 0 bases not matched to a gene. Germline V CDR1 and CDR2: SGDLS, YYNGEE. The CDR3 sequence is 14 residues long. This CDR3 reads CASSVSGRSYEQYF. The CDR3 DNA follows: TGTGCCAGCAGCGTTAGCGGGAGGTCCTACGAGCAGTACTTC.

To note about this clonotype: Just one base apart from a much larger clone, this may be a read error. This CDR3 fails to terminate in the conserved phenylalanine or tryptophan, so it likely reflects a read error. This sequence joins TRBV25-1 and TRBJ2-7; a weak D match, TRBD1 (5 bases). The germline V and J ends were trimmed by 6 bases and 1 base, with 16 bases remaining between them. CDR3 length: 15 amino acids. Per germline, CDR1 MGHDK and CDR2 SYGVNS. The CDR3 here is CASSVEGAASYEQYL. CDR3 nucleotides: TGTGCCAGCAGCGTAGAAGGGGCGGCATCCTACGAGCAGTACCTC.

This clonotype was picked up many times. The gene calls are TRBV20-1 and TRBJ1-5; D might be TRBD1 (5 bases). Trimming shortened V by 7 bases and J by 5 bases, and 12 bases separated the two germline ends. Germline CDR1 is DFQATT and CDR2 is SNEGSKA (reference sequence). This CDR3 is built from 12 residues. CDR3 amino acids: CSGRRADQPQHF. CDR3 in DNA: TGCAGTGGTCGCAGGGCTGATCAGCCCCAGCATTTT.

This chain links TRBV7-8 with TRBJ2-7; a weak D match, TRBD2 (6 bases). Trimming removed 1 base at V and 5 bases at J, with 15 bases between. The CDR3 is made up of 15 amino acids. Germline values: CDR1 SGHVS, CDR2 FQNEAQ. The CDR3 spells CASSLVPGDLHEQYF. The CDR3 nucleotides read TGTGCCAGCAGCTTAGTCCCGGGGGACCTCCACGAGCAGTACTTC.

This clonotype occurred many times. The gene calls are TRBV20-1 and TRBJ1-2, with D uncertain. Germline values: CDR1 DFQATT, CDR2 SNEGSKA (reference sequence). V lost 1 base, J lost 2 bases, and 11 bases lay in between. The CDR3 has 14 amino acids. Here the CDR3 reads CSARGAQTNYGYTF. The CDR3, as DNA: TGCAGTGCTAGAGGCGCGCAGACAAACTATGGCTACACCTTC.

In this sample, this clonotype turned up once. The chain has TRBV7-9 and TRBJ1-2; D remains unclear. This CDR3 spans 17 amino acids. Trimming pared 5 bases from V and 5 bases from J, leaving 24 bases between. Germline CDR1 and CDR2: SEHNR and FQNEAQ (reference sequence). The CDR3 DNA reads TGTGCCAGCAGCCCCGGACGGGCGGATTTGACGTTTTATGGCTACACCTTC. It yields the protein CASSPGRADLTFYGYTF.

This clonotype was seen at least ten times. The V call is TRBV20-1, the J call TRBJ2-7; D is perhaps TRBD2 (6 bases). Germline loops: CDR1 DFQATT, CDR2 SNEGSKA (reference sequence). The ends were cut back, 7 bases at V and 1 base at J, with 14 bases in the middle. The CDR3 loop spans 13 amino acids. This CDR3 reads CSVIGSLSYEQYF. Written as DNA, the CDR3 is TGCAGTGTTATCGGGAGTTTGTCCTACGAGCAGTACTTC.

The gene calls are TRBV10-3 and TRBJ2-7; weak D call: TRBD1 (5 bases). This CDR3 has 13 residues. Deletions cut 6 bases from V and 1 base from J, with 10 bases between. Germline assignment: CDR1 ENHRY and CDR2 SYGVKD. CDR3 amino acids: CAIRAQVSYEQYF. CDR3 nucleotides: TGTGCCATCAGGGCACAGGTATCCTACGAGCAGTACTTC.

This clonotype was picked up a small number of times. Germline and junction disagree at one end, which may indicate a read error. This chain links TRBV12-3 or TRBV12-4 with TRBJ2-7; the D call may be TRBD1 or TRBD2 (5 bases each). CDR3 size: 13 residues. CDR3 in amino acids: CAGSARDAYEQYF. CDR3 DNA: TGTGCCGGCAGTGCCCGGGACGCCTACGAGCAGTACTTC.

This chain connects TRBV2 to TRBJ2-6; no reliable D call. The CDR3 contains 15 residues. CDR1 SNHLY and CDR2 FYNNEI come from the germline V gene. Trimming shortened V by 5 bases and J by 0 bases, and 8 bases separated the two germline ends. CDR3 sequence: CASSLFTSGANVLTF. As DNA, the CDR3 is TGTGCCAGCAGTTTATTTACCTCTGGGGCCAACGTCCTGACTTTC.

This clonotype was recorded a few times. This chain joins TRBV7-8 and TRBJ2-5; 9 nucleotides align to TRBD2. Germline-derived CDR1 and CDR2 are SGHVS and FQNEAQ. The CDR3 is made up of 17 amino acids. The V and J ends lost 5 bases and 2 bases, in that order; junction bases with no gene match: 12. Here the CDR3 reads CASSRLLSGSRQETQYF. The CDR3 DNA reads as TGTGCCAGCAGCCGTCTCCTTAGCGGGAGCCGACAAGAGACCCAGTACTTC.

The rearrangement links TRBV27 to TRBJ1-5, with 10 bases aligning to TRBD1. V lost 6 bases to trimming and J lost 6 bases; unmatched junction nucleotides: 5. CDR1 is MNHEY and CDR2 is SMNVEV in the germline V gene (reference sequence). This CDR3 spans 14 amino acids. For the CDR3, the DNA is TGTGCCAGCAGATCCGGGACAGGGGTTCAGCCCCAGCATTTT. Translated, it gives CASRSGTGVQPQHF.

The V call is TRBV29-1, the J call TRBJ2-7, with D tentatively TRBD2 (6 bases). Trimming removed 4 bases from V and 3 bases from J, with 16 bases in between. The CDR3 extends over 14 amino acids. Germline V lookup: CDR1 SQVTM, CDR2 ANQGSEA. The CDR3 here is CSVAGPEEGYEQYF. The DNA for the CDR3 is TGCAGCGTTGCCGGCCCGGAGGAGGGCTACGAGCAGTACTTC.

This clonotype was counted many times. This sequence joins TRBV4-3 and TRBJ2-7; D unclear. V shed 1 base and J shed 5 bases, with 9 bases lying between them. CDR1 and CDR2 from the germline V gene are LGHNA and YSLEER. CDR3 length equals 13 residues. As DNA, the CDR3 is TGCGCCAGCAGCCAAGGGATAAGGGACGAGCAGTACTTC. The encoded protein is CASSQGIRDEQYF.